The next 22 T cell receptor beta chains were all read from a single sample in a study of immune heterogeneity within non-small cell lung tumors (dated 2018 in TCRdb). Genomic DNA extracted from bulk tumor tissue served as TCR template, with around 590 ng gDNA amplified per sample. During surgery, several biopsies were collected from each primary tumor and placed as far from one another as possible within the tumor mass. The study cohort was described as untreated, and the patients were newly diagnosed NSCLC cases having curative surgery. TCRdb records HiSeq X Ten as the sequencer. The TCR beta CDR3 region was amplified with a multiplex PCR system, in which a first round of around 11 cycles was run using 32 V-gene forward and 13 J-gene reverse primers. Using fastp at Q25 and MiXCR, TCRdb reprocessed the public reads and kept productive beta chains. Every distinct CDR3 protein forms one entry, paired with its most common genes and DNA. The sample table shows approximately 20,000 distinct CDR3 sequences, and 25% to 30% are seen once. The ten largest account for about 3.5% of the sample.

The material sequenced was lung tumor tissue. The receptors were sampled from a man in his forties or fifties with non-small cell lung cancer.

The sample holds many counts of this clonotype. The DNA of the CDR3 is TGCGCCAGCAGGCGGGACATCGCAGATACGCAGTATTTT. This codes for CASRRDIADTQYF. This chain connects TRBV10-1 to TRBJ2-3, with D perhaps matching TRBD1 or TRBD2 (6 bases each). Trimming took 6 bases from V and 4 from J, leaving 11 bases between them. The CDR3 runs 13 residues. Germline V gives CDR1 WNHNN, CDR2 SYGVQD (reference sequence).

This clonotype was counted ten times or more. V and J are TRBV24-1 and TRBJ2-2; the match to TRBD2 covers 14 bases. The CDR3 runs to 17 residues. Germline CDR1 reads KGHDR; CDR2 reads SFDVKD. V dropped 5 bases and J dropped 5; count of bases not matched to a gene: 6. CDR3 nucleotides: TGTGCCACCAGTGGGCAAGGACTAGCGGGAGGAACCGGGGAGCTGTTTTTT. Translating it yields CATSGQGLAGGTGELFF.

A word on this clonotype: This could be a read error, since a much larger clone is one nucleotide away. The chain employs TRBV12-3 or TRBV12-4 and TRBJ2-1; 10 nucleotides match TRBD2. There are 14 residues in the CDR3. The CDR3 DNA reads as TGTACCAGCAGTAGGACTAGCGGAGGTAATGAGCAGTTCTTC. Encoded protein: CTSSRTSGGNEQFF.

Details on this clonotype: A much larger clone lies a single base off, so this may be a read error. This chain uses TRBV6-9 with TRBJ1-2; unclear D gene. Germline loops: CDR1 MNHGY, CDR2 SVAAGI. CDR3 length: 14 amino acids. CDR3 amino acids: CASGYRRTLYGYTF. In DNA form, the CDR3 reads TGTGCCAGCGGTTACCGCAGGACTCTCTATGGCTACACCTTC.

As concerns this clonotype: The junction shows a germline mismatch at one end, possibly a read error. Here the CDR3 DNA reads TGTGCCATCAGTATCAGGGGACCCGGCCTTGGGACCCAGTACTTC. Translated: CAISIRGPGLGTQYF. V gene TRBV6-1 combines with J gene TRBJ2-5, with D possibly being TRBD1 (6 bases). The CDR3 covers 15 residues. The V gene's germline CDR1 is MNHNS and CDR2 SASEGT.

In this sample, this clonotype turned up a few times. The chain is built from TRBV18 and TRBJ1-1; D gene unclear. CDR1 and CDR2 from the germline V gene are KGHSH and LQKENI. The V end was cut by 2 bases, the J end by 1 base, with 8 bases between. The CDR3 has 14 residues. The CDR3 DNA is TGTGCCAGCTCACCAGTTTGGGGGAACACTGAAGCTTTCTTT. As protein: CASSPVWGNTEAFF.

This clonotype was seen at least ten times. The genes are TRBV6-6 and TRBJ1-2, with 7 bases lining up with TRBD1. Germline values: CDR1 MNHNY, CDR2 SVGAGI (reference sequence). The CDR3 sequence is 18 residues long. With V trimmed by 0 bases and J by 4 bases, 14 bases remained unmatched. CDR3: CASSYSRPSGQRPYGYTF. The DNA for the CDR3 is TGTGCCAGCAGTTACTCGAGGCCCTCGGGACAGAGACCCTATGGCTACACCTTC.

The CDR3 reads CASSQAAGGLYEQYF. CDR3 sequence (DNA): TGCGCCAGCAGCCAAGCCGCGGGAGGCCTCTACGAGCAGTACTTC. The chain joins TRBV4-3 to TRBJ2-7, with 8 bases fitting TRBD2. With V trimmed by 1 base and J by 3 bases, 5 bases remained unmatched. From germline, CDR1 is LGHNA and CDR2 YSLEER. This CDR3 is built from 15 residues.

This clonotype was seen more than once but under ten times. The J gene is TRBJ2-7, the V gene TRBV4-1, with D hard to call. Trimming left V 1 base short and J 3 bases short, with 7 bases between. Looked up from germline, CDR1 is MGHRA and CDR2 is YSYEKL. The CDR3 is 13 residues long. This CDR3 reads CASSQVVRYEQYF. CDR3 nucleotides: TGCGCCAGCAGCCAAGTAGTGCGCTACGAGCAGTACTTC.

This clonotype was recorded at least ten times. This chain uses TRBV12-3 or TRBV12-4 with TRBJ2-7; 7 bases are a match to TRBD2. J lost 7 bases, V lost 0 bases, and 3 bases had no gene match. CDR3 length: 13 amino acids. The CDR3 sequence is CASSLASGGEQYF. The CDR3 DNA sequence: TGTGCCAGCAGTTTAGCATCGGGGGGAGAGCAGTACTTC.

The chain combines TRBV20-1 with TRBJ2-3; D is possibly TRBD2 (6 bases). This CDR3 region has 14 residues. Deletions cut 3 bases from V and 8 bases from J, with 18 bases between. Germline V gene data show CDR1 as DFQATT and CDR2 as SNEGSKA (reference sequence). This chain's CDR3 is CSAREGARSGTQYF. In DNA form, the CDR3 reads TGCAGTGCTAGGGAGGGAGCCCGGTCGGGTACGCAGTATTTT.

As for this clonotype: This may arise from a read error, as a much more abundant clone is one base away. This CDR3 is missing its conserved last phenylalanine or tryptophan, likely due to a read error. This chain uses TRBV2 with TRBJ2-1; TRBD2 matches 12 bases. The CDR3 loop spans 15 amino acids. V trimming: 6 bases; J trimming: 2 bases; junction bases outside the gene matches: 2. Germline lookup yields CDR1 SNHLY and CDR2 FYNNEI. The CDR3 region is CASSGLAGPYNEQFL. The CDR3 region has the DNA TGTGCCAGCAGCGGACTAGCGGGACCCTACAATGAGCAGTTCTTG.

About this clonotype: A much larger clone differs by one base, so this may be a read error. This chain connects TRBV19 to TRBJ1-3, with 8 bases lining up with TRBD1. Unmatched junction bases numbered 13, after V lost 7 bases and J lost 2 bases. CDR1 is LNHDA and CDR2 is SQIVND in the germline V gene (reference sequence). The CDR3 loop spans 17 amino acids. The CDR3 here is CASNYMGRGPTGNTIYF. The CDR3 DNA follows: TGTGCCAGTAACTATATGGGCAGGGGGCCGACTGGAAACACCATATATTTT.

The rearrangement links TRBV18 to TRBJ2-1; 8 bases fit TRBD2. V shed 0 bases and J 9 bases; nucleotides not matched to a gene: 4. This CDR3 spans 14 amino acids. Germline CDR1 and CDR2: KGHSH and LQKENI. In nucleotides, the CDR3 is TGTGCCAGCTCACCACCAGGACTAGCTTTTGAGCAGTTCTTC. This codes for CASSPPGLAFEQFF.

Ten or more counts support this clonotype. The J gene is TRBJ1-1, the V gene TRBV14; possible D gene TRBD1, 6 bases. The CDR3 extends over 13 amino acids. Germline CDR1 SGHDN, CDR2 FVKESK. Trimming stripped 7 bases from V and 2 bases from J, with 11 bases between. CDR3 sequence (DNA): TGTGCCAGCAATCGACAGGTCAACACTGAAGCTTTCTTT. Translated: CASNRQVNTEAFF.

The V call is TRBV5-6, the J call TRBJ2-6; D is uncertain. The germline CDR1 and CDR2 sequences are SGHDT and YYEEEE. Trimming cost V 0 bases and J 1 base, with 5 bases left between them. This CDR3 region has 15 residues. CDR3 residues: CASSLEGSGANVLTF. CDR3 sequence (DNA): TGTGCCAGCAGCTTGGAGGGTTCTGGGGCCAACGTCCTGACTTTC. Combining the CDR3 with reference TRBV5-6 and TRBJ2-6 gives the whole variable domain DAGVTQSPTHLIKTRGQQVTLRCSPKSGHDTVSWYQQALGQGPQFIFQYYEEEERQRGNFPDRFSGHQFPNYSSELNVNALLLGDSALYLCASSLEGSGANVLTFGAGSRLTVL.

This clonotype was seen many times. This rearrangement joins TRBV20-1 to TRBJ2-1; 11 bases align to TRBD2. The length of the CDR3 is 15 residues. The V gene end was trimmed by 6 bases and the J gene end by 8 bases; junction bases not matched to a gene: 12. Germline-derived CDR1 and CDR2 are DFQATT and SNEGSKA (reference sequence). CDR3 sequence: CSATRTSGWGDEQFF. The CDR3 DNA is TGCAGTGCAACCCGGACTAGCGGGTGGGGGGATGAGCAGTTCTTC.

In this sample, this clonotype is medium-sized. V gene TRBV7-9 combines with J gene TRBJ2-3; TRBD2 might be the D (6 bases). This CDR3 has 15 residues. V shed 4 bases and J shed 1 base, with 12 bases lying between them. Germline assignment: CDR1 SEHNR and CDR2 FQNEAQ (reference sequence). For the CDR3, the DNA is TGTGCCAGCAGCTCCGGGAGAGGCGGCACAGATACGCAGTATTTT. It specifies CASSSGRGGTDTQYF.

The chain is built from TRBV4-2 and TRBJ1-1; 8 nucleotides align to TRBD1. The trim removed 3 bases at V and 2 bases at J, leaving 11 bases unmatched. The CDR3 is 17 amino acids. The germline gives CDR1 LGHNA, CDR2 YNFKEQ. Here the CDR3 reads CASSQTQGVRINTEAFF. CDR3 DNA: TGTGCCAGCAGCCAGACACAGGGGGTTCGGATCAACACTGAAGCTTTCTTT.

This clonotype was detected many times. This sequence joins TRBV6-1 and TRBJ2-2; D ambiguous. The CDR3 runs 16 residues. CDR1 MNHNS and CDR2 SASEGT come from the germline V gene. V shed 7 bases and J shed 0 bases, with 15 bases lying between them. The CDR3 protein is CASTAQANANTGELFF. Here the CDR3 DNA reads TGTGCCAGCACGGCGCAGGCTAACGCGAACACCGGGGAGCTGTTTTTT.

This clonotype has a handful of counts. The CDR3 DNA reads as TGTGCCAGCGCCCAGCGTGAAAAACTGTTTTTT. Amino acids: CASAQREKLFF. The chain has TRBV3-1 and TRBJ1-4; no firm D call. The CDR3 totals 11 residues. Per the germline V gene, CDR1 is LGHDT and CDR2 is YNNKEL (reference sequence). V was clipped by 8 bases and J by 7 bases, with 8 bases between them.

Many counts were recorded for this clonotype. V and J are TRBV12-5 and TRBJ1-5, with 7 bases identical to TRBD1. The ends lost 3 bases at V and 2 bases at J; junction bases unmatched: 4. Germline V CDR1 and CDR2: LGHNT, FRNRAP. This CDR3 has 15 amino acids. The CDR3 DNA is TGTGCTAGTGGTTTATTAGACAGGGGCAATCAGCCCCAGCATTTT. Translation: CASGLLDRGNQPQHF.